The entry that follows covers one T cell receptor beta chain sequence. TCRdb keeps only in-frame clones here, not all; method: immunoSEQ multiplex PCR. Counted here are around 320,000 clones, around 85% occurring once; the ten biggest clones make up 6% to 9%. The CDR3 contains 14 residues. The V gene's germline CDR1 is MNHEY and CDR2 SVGAGI. Trimming took off 5 bases at V and 1 base at J, with 11 bases between the two ends. These data originate in a study of blood T cell repertoires in COVID-19. Background on the study: Acute and convalescent COVID-19 specimens originated in the United States, Italy and Spain.

This receptor was taken from a human donor in a cohort sampled during active COVID-19. Sequenced material: peripheral blood. The chain employs TRBV6-5 and TRBJ1-1, with D unresolved. The CDR3 region has the DNA TGTGCCAGCAGTCACGAACACCGGAACACTGAAGCTTTCTTT. Translating it yields CASSHEHRNTEAFF.